This T cell receptor beta chain stems from a study of cytotoxic CD8 clonotypes in ibrutinib-treated CLL. Sequencing was designed to attain a depth spanning 1 in 200,000 to 1 in 1 million T cells. The assay was immunoSEQ multiplex PCR, and TCRdb's table has in-frame clones only and misses some. The sample includes fewer than 400,000 clones, 67% of them seen just once. The CDR3 has 15 amino acids. CDR1 is SEHNR, CDR2 FQNEAQ, per germline (reference sequence). The V end was cut by 1 base, the J end by 0 bases, with 9 bases between. This TCR derives from a human donor with chronic lymphocytic leukemia. The sample was PBMCs, taken after 36 months of ibrutinib treatment. The chain joins TRBV7-9 to TRBJ1-2; TRBD1 might be the D (6 bases). Written as DNA, the CDR3 is TGTGCCAGCAGCTTAGGGACAGATACTAACTATGGCTACACCTTC. Translating gives CASSLGTDTNYGYTF.